This T cell receptor beta chain originates from a study of neurological immune-mediated disorders. A single record per CDR3 protein comes from TCRdb applying MiXCR to the 5' RACE reads. This sample has 100,000 or so distinct CDR3 sequences; 3.5% to 4% occur once, and the top ten carry under 6.5%. Many counts were recorded for this clonotype. Germline V CDR1 and CDR2: DFQATT, SNEGSKA (reference sequence). The CDR3 extends over 16 amino acids. Trimming took off 0 bases at V and 5 bases at J, with 14 bases between the two ends. The source of this sequence is a woman aged 18-29 years with multiple sclerosis. The sample was PBMCs. The gene calls are TRBV20-1 and TRBJ1-6; no clear D. The CDR3 loop is CSARDRATQNNSPLHF. CDR3 nucleotide sequence: TGCAGTGCTAGAGATCGGGCAACCCAGAATAATTCACCCCTCCACTTT.